The following is a T cell receptor (beta chain) sequence with its context. The antigen is unknown. These data are taken from a study of vaccination effects on CD4 cells after COVID-19. Sequencing was preceded by expansion of antigen-specific CD4+ T cells with viral peptide pools in the ViraFEST assay. At the end of over 8 days of culture, CD4+ T cells were isolated. Recipients of the vaccine had no prior SARS-CoV-2 infection and negative nucleocapsid antibodies. CDR1 GTSNPN and CDR2 SVGIG come from the germline V gene (reference sequence). V lost 0 bases and J 1 base, leaving 10 bases between the germline ends. The length of the CDR3 is 16 residues. Sequenced by immunoSEQ multiplex PCR; TCRdb stores in-frame clones only, minus some. This table holds approximately 44,000 clones, under 75% found once.

The receptor comes from a human donor who received a COVID-19 vaccine. J is TRBJ1-6 and V is TRBV30; tentatively, D is TRBD1 (5 bases). The sequenced sample was CD4+ T cells from PBMCs cultured with HCoV-OC43 spike peptides, obtained before COVID-19 vaccination. Indicated subset: HCoV-OC43 spike overlapping peptide pool stimulation. The CDR3 reads CAWSVGVWSYNSPLHF. The CDR3, as DNA: TGTGCCTGGAGTGTGGGGGTTTGGTCCTATAATTCACCCCTCCACTTT.